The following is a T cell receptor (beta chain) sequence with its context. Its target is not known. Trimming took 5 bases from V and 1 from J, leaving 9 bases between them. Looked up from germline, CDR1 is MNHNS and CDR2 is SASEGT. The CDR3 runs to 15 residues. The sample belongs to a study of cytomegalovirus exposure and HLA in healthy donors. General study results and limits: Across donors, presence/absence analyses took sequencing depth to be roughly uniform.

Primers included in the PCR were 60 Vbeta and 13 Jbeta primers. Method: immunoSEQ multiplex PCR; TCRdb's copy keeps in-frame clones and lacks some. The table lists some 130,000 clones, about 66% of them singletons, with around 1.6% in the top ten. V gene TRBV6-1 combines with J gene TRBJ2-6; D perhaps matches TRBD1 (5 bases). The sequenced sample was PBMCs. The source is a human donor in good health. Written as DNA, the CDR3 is TGTGCCAGCAGTTCTCGACAGTCTGGGGCCAACGTCCTGACTTTC. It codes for CASSSRQSGANVLTF.